Included here is one T cell receptor (beta chain) sequence, with context. The antigen is undetermined. This record comes from a study of T cell repertoires in cytomegalovirus infection. On the study more broadly: Both CMV infection and a matching HLA type were indicated by public TCR beta signatures.

Per the germline V gene, CDR1 is SGHTA and CDR2 is FQGNSA. CDR3 size: 13 residues. Unmatched junction bases numbered 6, after V lost 5 bases and J lost 8 bases. TCRdb used MiXCR to reprocess the reads, holding one entry per CDR3 protein. The table shows approximately 270,000 distinct CDR3 sequences, with 20% to 25% occurring only once. This specimen consisted of cultured PBMCs, obtained from culture after CMV antigen stimulation. The clonotype comes from a human donor in good health (CMV status not recorded). Some clones in this sample may be carry-over from other donors' samples. This rearrangement joins TRBV7-2 to TRBJ1-2, with 9 bases identical to TRBD1. The CDR3, as DNA: TGTGCCAGCAGCCAACAGGGGGCAGAGGGCTACACCTTC. It codes for CASSQQGAEGYTF.